This T cell receptor beta chain was sequenced for a study of OX40 agonist ivuxolimab in advanced cancers. Germline CDR1 reads SGHNT; CDR2 reads YENEEA. The CDR3 totals 15 residues. General study points: Average numbers of expanded clones were greater in CD8+ T cells than in CD4+.

Repertoires were generated with immunoSEQ multiplex PCR, while TCRdb's copy carries only in-frame clones and drops some. The sample has about 90,000 clones, around 90% seen once. This clone was found once. Its antigen is not identified. The germline gene is not matched at one end of the junction; a read error may be the cause. The material sequenced was CD4+ or CD8+ T cells sorted from blood, taken in a trial of the OX40 agonist ivuxolimab. The chain links TRBV11-3 to TRBJ2-2; TRBD1 might be the D (6 bases). The receptor comes from an adult with an advanced solid tumor such as melanoma, head and neck, liver or kidney cancer. CDR3 region: CASSLDRLNTGELFF. The CDR3, as DNA: TGTGCCAGCAGCCTAGACAGGCTGAACACCGGGGAGCTGTTTTTT. The full variable domain, completed using reference TRBV11-3 and TRBJ2-2, is EAGVVQSPRYKIIEKKQPVAFWCNPISGHNTLYWYLQNLGQGPELLIRYENEEAVDDSQLPKDRFSAERLKGVDSTLKIQPAELGDSAVYLCASSLDRLNTGELFFGEGSRLTVL.